These 12 T cell receptor beta chains came from one sample sequenced in a study of CD8 T cells in Susac syndrome. It was with random hexamers that about 0.45 to 1 ug RNA was reverse transcribed. TCRdb re-called the immunoSEQ multiplex PCR reads with MiXCR, one entry per CDR3 protein. The table lists about 400,000 distinct CDR3 sequences, approximately 85% of them singletons. The sample consisted of CD8+ T cells from PBMCs. The receptors derive from a human donor with multiple sclerosis.

The chain employs TRBV19 and TRBJ2-7; 11 bases map to TRBD1. The J segment lost 5 bases and the V segment lost 5 bases, leaving 2 bases of the junction unmatched. The CDR3 has 13 residues. CDR1 is LNHDA, CDR2 SQIVND, per germline (reference sequence). CDR3 in DNA: TGTGCCAGTAGTGTGGACAGGGGGCACGAGCAGTACTTC. Protein product: CASSVDRGHEQYF. Full variable domain (outside the CDR3, taken from reference TRBV19 and TRBJ2-7): DGGITQSPKYLFRKEGQNVTLSCEQNLNHDAMYWYRQDPGQGLRLIYYSQIVNDFQKGDIAEGYSVSREKKESFPLTVTSAQKNPTAFYLCASSVDRGHEQYFGPGTRLTVT.

This clonotype has a single count. The chain recombines TRBV6-9 with TRBJ2-1, with D perhaps matching TRBD2 (6 bases). Between the trimmed V and J ends, which lost 4 bases and 0 bases, there was a span of 19 bases. Germline loops: CDR1 MNHGY, CDR2 SVAAGI. This CDR3 region has 18 residues. The chain's CDR3 is CASSSPAGRQSSYNEQFF. The DNA for the CDR3 is TGTGCCAGCAGTTCCCCCGCGGGGCGACAGAGCTCCTACAATGAGCAGTTCTTC.

The chain couples TRBV6-1 to TRBJ2-7; weak D call: TRBD1 (6 bases). V lost 2 bases to trimming and J lost 1 base, with 12 bases between them. CDR1 and CDR2 from the germline V gene are MNHNS and SASEGT. The CDR3 is made up of 15 amino acids. CDR3 residues: CASSEWVGGSYEQYF. Written as DNA, the CDR3 is TGTGCCAGCAGTGAATGGGTAGGGGGATCCTACGAGCAGTACTTC.

This chain uses TRBV28 with TRBJ2-7; 12 bases match TRBD2. The CDR3 has 14 amino acids. V was pared by 7 bases and J by 5 bases, with 6 bases of the junction left unmatched. From germline, CDR1 is MDHEN and CDR2 SYDVKM. Written as DNA, the CDR3 is TGTGCCAGCACTGCACTAGCGGGAGGCAACGAGCAGTACTTC. It yields the protein CASTALAGGNEQYF.

V and J are TRBV4-1 and TRBJ1-1; the D gene is possibly TRBD1 (6 bases). With 0 bases removed from V and 3 bases from J, the gap between germline ends came to 14 bases. Germline assignment: CDR1 MGHRA and CDR2 YSYEKL. The CDR3 contains 16 residues. The CDR3 region has the DNA TGCGCCAGCAGCCAAGATCCTCAGACAGGTGACACTGAAGCTTTCTTT. Translation: CASSQDPQTGDTEAFF.

The chain recombines TRBV12-5 with TRBJ2-3; 7 nucleotides align to TRBD2. Germline CDR1 LGHNT, CDR2 FRNRAP. This CDR3 contains 16 residues. Trimming at V came to 7 bases and at J to 0 bases, leaving 10 bases not matched to a gene. The CDR3 nucleotides are TGTGCTAGTGAACAAGGGACTACGACTAGCACAGATACGCAGTATTTT. The encoded protein is CASEQGTTTSTDTQYF. The full variable domain, in which reference TRBV12-5 and TRBJ2-3 provide the parts outside the CDR3, is DARVTQTPRHKVTEMGQEVTMRCQPILGHNTVFWYRQTMMQGLELLAYFRNRAPLDDSGMPKDRFSAEMPDATLATLKIQPSEPRDSAVYFCASEQGTTTSTDTQYFGPGTRLTVL.

For the CDR3, the DNA is TGTGCCAGCAGTACAGGGGGCCACGAGCAGTACTTC. It is translated as CASSTGGHEQYF. The gene calls are TRBV27 and TRBJ2-7; 9 nucleotides line up with TRBD1. V gave up 5 bases and J gave up 5 bases; unmatched junction bases: 1. The CDR3 runs to 12 residues. CDR1 and CDR2 (germline): MNHEY, SMNVEV (reference sequence).

The CDR3 DNA reads TGTGCCAGCACCGGGACAGGGACTGAGCAGTACTTC. This gives the protein CASTGTGTEQYF. The V and J genes are TRBV12-3 or TRBV12-4 and TRBJ2-7; TRBD1 matches at 9 bases. V was pared by 7 bases and J by 7 bases, with 5 bases of the junction left unmatched. There are 12 residues in the CDR3.

In this sample, this clonotype turned up once. The rearrangement joins TRBV19 to TRBJ2-7; TRBD2 aligns across 9 bases. Unmatched junction bases numbered 8, after V lost 5 bases and J lost 3 bases. The CDR3 totals 15 residues. CDR1 and CDR2 (germline): LNHDA, SQIVND (reference sequence). The DNA for the CDR3 is TGTGCCAGTAGTCCCCTCGGTAGCGGGAGCTACGAGCAGTACTTC. As protein: CASSPLGSGSYEQYF.

V and J are TRBV19 and TRBJ2-2, with 8 bases matching TRBD2. Trimming at V came to 8 bases and at J to 4 bases, leaving 6 bases not matched to a gene. The CDR3 has 14 residues. From germline, CDR1 is LNHDA and CDR2 SQIVND (reference sequence). CDR3 DNA sequence: TGTGCCAGTCGGGGGGGGTTCGGCACCGGGGAGCTGTTTTTT. It encodes CASRGGFGTGELFF.

The CDR3 nucleotides are TGTGCCAGCAGCTTAAGACCGGATACTGAGCAGTTCTTC. Translation gives CASSLRPDTEQFF. The rearrangement uses TRBV7-3 and TRBJ2-1, with D unclear. The CDR3 runs to 13 residues. Trimming removed 1 base at V and 9 bases at J, with 10 bases between. Germline CDR1 and CDR2: SGHTA and FQGTGA.

This clonotype was detected a few times. V gene TRBV4-1 combines with J gene TRBJ1-1; 8 nucleotides match TRBD1. The CDR3 has 15 residues. V was clipped by 1 base and J by 2 bases; unmatched bases: 3. CDR1 and CDR2 (germline): MGHRA, YSYEKL. CDR3 in amino acids: CASSQGTGSNTEAFF. The CDR3 nucleotides are TGCGCCAGCAGCCAAGGGACAGGGTCCAACACTGAAGCTTTCTTT.